Presented here are 28 T cell receptor beta chains from one specimen sequenced in a study of T cell repertoires in ileal Crohn's disease. Indicated time point: inflamed ileum from the surgical specimen. Profiling relied on immunoSEQ multiplex PCR, and the TCRdb table lists in-frame clones only, not all of them. Of roughly 8,700 clones listed, 75% to 85% are singletons. What was sequenced was ileal tissue. All receptors come from an adult with Crohn's disease.

The chain has TRBV10-3 and TRBJ2-7; D is perhaps TRBD2 (6 bases). This CDR3 contains 17 residues. V lost 0 bases, J lost 6 bases, and 21 bases lay in between. Germline V gene sequence: CDR1 ENHRY, CDR2 SYGVKD. In nucleotides, the CDR3 is TGTGCCATCAGTGAGTCGAAAGGTTCCGGAGGAGGGTCCGAGCAGTACTTC. Translation gives CAISESKGSGGGSEQYF.

The genes are TRBV7-9 and TRBJ1-1; D not resolved. CDR1 and CDR2 from the germline V gene are SEHNR and FQNEAQ (reference sequence). Deletions cut 4 bases from V and 5 bases from J, with 11 bases between. CDR3 size: 13 residues. The CDR3 region is CASSSDGRTEAFF. The CDR3 nucleotides are TGTGCCAGCAGCTCCGACGGACGGACTGAAGCTTTCTTT.

The chain links TRBV5-5 to TRBJ1-1; 7 bases are shared with TRBD1. V was pared by 4 bases and J by 3 bases, with 6 bases of the junction left unmatched. The V gene's germline CDR1 is SGHKS and CDR2 YYEKEE (reference sequence). CDR3 size: 14 residues. As DNA, the CDR3 is TGTGCCAGCAGCGCGACAGGGTTGGACACTGAAGCTTTCTTT. Its protein is CASSATGLDTEAFF.

The chain combines TRBV18 with TRBJ1-4; possibly TRBD1 for D (5 bases). V was clipped by 0 bases and J by 8 bases, with 13 bases between them. CDR1 is KGHSH, CDR2 LQKENI, per germline. The CDR3 has 15 residues. The CDR3 DNA follows: TGTGCCAGCTCACCACCGATGCAGGGCTCGGAAAAACTGTTTTTT. Its translation: CASSPPMQGSEKLFF.

The chain combines TRBV5-8 with TRBJ1-5; the D is unclear. CDR1 is SGHTS, CDR2 YDEGEE, per germline. The CDR3 is made up of 11 amino acids. The ends were cut back, 2 bases at V and 9 bases at J, with 6 bases in the middle. The CDR3 DNA is TGTGCCAGCAGCTTTGAAGGGCCCCAGCATTTT. This codes for CASSFEGPQHF.

The chain couples TRBV27 to TRBJ2-5; D is undetermined. This CDR3 region has 14 residues. Trimming removed 3 bases at V and 5 bases at J, with 13 bases between. The germline gives CDR1 MNHEY, CDR2 SMNVEV (reference sequence). The CDR3: CASSFSGLGETQYF. The CDR3 DNA reads TGTGCCAGCAGTTTCTCGGGCCTCGGCGAGACCCAGTACTTC.

This clone came up a few times. This sequence joins TRBV6-5 and TRBJ2-7; 8 bases agree with TRBD1. The CDR3 contains 14 residues. Trimming at V came to 6 bases and at J to 5 bases, leaving 9 bases not matched to a gene. From germline, CDR1 is MNHEY and CDR2 SVGAGI. The CDR3, as DNA: TGTGCCAGCAGCCCGACAGGGGTAAGGAACGAGCAGTACTTC. Its translation: CASSPTGVRNEQYF.

In this sample, this clone turned up once. The chain couples TRBV30 to TRBJ1-4, with a tentative D call TRBD1 (5 bases). Between the trimmed V and J ends, which lost 5 bases and 6 bases, there was a span of 7 bases. The CDR3 is 11 amino acids. CDR1 and CDR2 from the germline V gene are GTSNPN and SVGIG (reference sequence). The CDR3 protein is CAWGRDEKLFF. CDR3 nucleotide sequence: TGTGCCTGGGGCAGGGATGAAAAACTGTTTTTT.

This clone was observed a few times. The CDR3 loop is CASSLAQGANGYTF. DNA of the CDR3: TGTGCCAGCAGCTTAGCCCAGGGGGCGAATGGCTACACCTTC. The chain links TRBV11-2 to TRBJ1-2, with 8 bases matching TRBD1. CDR3 size: 14 residues. Germline CDR1 SGHAT, CDR2 FQNNGV. Trimming removed 1 base from V and 6 bases from J; junction bases left unmatched: 4.

The chain has TRBV21-1 and TRBJ2-7; the table calls TRBD2, which could not be checked here. TRBV21-1 is assigned pseudogene status. The CDR3 is 19 amino acids. For the CDR3, the DNA is TGTGCCAGCAGCAAACCCTCGGGGGACTATCGTTTCGGAACCTACGAGCAGTACTTC. It encodes CASSKPSGDYRFGTYEQYF.

The V and J genes are TRBV5-1 and TRBJ1-1, with D unclear. This CDR3 region has 13 residues. Germline lookup yields CDR1 SGHRS and CDR2 YFSETQ. Trimming left V 5 bases short and J 1 base short, with 9 bases between. The DNA for the CDR3 is TGCGCCAGCAGGACGGTAGGGAACACTGAAGCTTTCTTT. It specifies CASRTVGNTEAFF.

V gene TRBV6-1 combines with J gene TRBJ2-7; perhaps TRBD2 as D (5 bases). The V gene's germline CDR1 is MNHNS and CDR2 SASEGT. The CDR3 is made up of 13 amino acids. Trimming removed 4 bases at V and 0 bases at J, with 7 bases between. The CDR3 spells CASSGGNSYEQYF. The CDR3 DNA sequence: TGTGCCAGCAGTGGAGGGAACTCCTACGAGCAGTACTTC.

CDR3 sequence: CASSPRTGELFF. CDR3 nucleotide sequence: TGTGCCAGCAGCCCCCGCACCGGGGAGCTGTTTTTT. The chain is built from TRBV4-2 and TRBJ2-2, with D uncertain. CDR1 is LGHNA, CDR2 YNFKEQ, per germline. There are 12 residues in the CDR3. With 4 bases removed from V and 4 bases from J, the gap between germline ends came to 4 bases.

The chain has TRBV7-8 and TRBJ2-1, with D unresolved. The germline CDR1 and CDR2 sequences are SGHVS and FQNEAQ. V was clipped by 5 bases and J by 2 bases, with 13 bases between them. CDR3 length: 15 amino acids. This chain's CDR3 is CASSIRQAAYNEQFF. The CDR3, as DNA: TGTGCCAGCAGCATACGGCAGGCTGCCTACAATGAGCAGTTCTTC.

For the CDR3, the DNA is TGTGCCAGTCGAACAGGGGATGAACAGCCCCAGCATTTT. Its protein is CASRTGDEQPQHF. The chain employs TRBV28 and TRBJ1-5, with 7 bases matching TRBD1. The CDR3 covers 13 residues. Germline V lookup: CDR1 MDHEN, CDR2 SYDVKM. V shed 9 bases, J shed 7 bases, and the junction held 9 bases outside the gene matches.

This clone was observed once. V usage is TRBV6-4 and J usage is TRBJ2-3, with 9 bases aligning to TRBD2. This CDR3 spans 16 amino acids. The J segment lost 2 bases and the V segment lost 0 bases, leaving 3 bases of the junction unmatched. Germline-derived CDR1 and CDR2 are MRHNA and SNTAGT. DNA for the CDR3: TGTGCCAGCAGTGACTCCGCGGGGGGGCCCACAGATACGCAGTATTTT. This translates into CASSDSAGGPTDTQYF.

This clone was detected a few times. The rearrangement joins TRBV15 to TRBJ1-5; the match to TRBD1 covers 9 bases. J was trimmed by 3 bases and V by 0 bases; bases with no gene match: 3. This CDR3 has 16 amino acids. Germline V lookup: CDR1 LNHNV, CDR2 YYDKDF (reference sequence). This CDR3 reads CATSREGTGPNQPQHF. DNA for the CDR3: TGTGCCACCAGCAGAGAAGGGACAGGGCCCAATCAGCCCCAGCATTTT.

The chain has TRBV7-2 and TRBJ1-1, with no clear D. The V end lost 3 bases, the J end lost 11 bases, and 10 bases lay between the germline ends. From germline, CDR1 is SGHTA and CDR2 FQGNSA. CDR3 length: 11 amino acids. CDR3 DNA sequence: TGTGCCAGCAGCTTCATGCAGGAGGCTTTCTTT. Its translation is CASSFMQEAFF. Using reference TRBV7-2 and TRBJ1-1 for the parts outside the CDR3, the full variable domain is GAGVSQSPSNKVTEKGKDVELRCDPISGHTALYWYRQSLGQGLEFLIYFQGNSAPDKSGLPSDRFSAERTGGSVSTLTIQRTQQEDSAVYLCASSFMQEAFFGQGTRLTVV.

V and J are TRBV4-1 and TRBJ1-1; no clear D. The CDR3 has 18 amino acids. CDR1 MGHRA and CDR2 YSYEKL come from the germline V gene. Trimming removed 1 base at V and 5 bases at J, with 23 bases between. CDR3 in amino acids: CASSQALNTAGGGTEAFF. The CDR3 region has the DNA TGCGCCAGCAGCCAAGCACTTAACACCGCCGGAGGAGGGACTGAAGCTTTCTTT.

The gene calls are TRBV11-2 and TRBJ2-4; TRBD2 is a possible D gene (6 bases). CDR3 length: 15 residues. Germline V gene lookup returns CDR1 SGHAT and CDR2 FQNNGV. Between the trimmed V and J ends, which lost 7 bases and 4 bases, there was a span of 17 bases. CDR3 sequence (DNA): TGTGCCAGCACAGTCGCGGGGCTAGCAAAAAACATTCAGTACTTC. It translates to CASTVAGLAKNIQYF.

For the CDR3, the DNA is TGTGCCAGCAGTTTACTCCCGAGTGGGTCGGGGACAGGGGTTTTCTACGAGCAGTACTTC. Protein sequence: CASSLLPSGSGTGVFYEQYF. V is TRBV28 and J is TRBJ2-7, with 10 bases lining up with TRBD1. With V trimmed by 2 bases and J by 3 bases, 19 bases remained unmatched. Germline CDR1 reads MDHEN; CDR2 reads SYDVKM. CDR3 length: 20 residues.

This rearrangement joins TRBV5-1 to TRBJ1-1, with D unresolved. The CDR3 covers 15 residues. Germline CDR1 is SGHRS and CDR2 is YFSETQ. V shed 0 bases and J shed 0 bases, with 9 bases lying between them. The CDR3 nucleotides are TGCGCCAGCAGCTTGGAGCAGTTCATGAACACTGAAGCTTTCTTT. Residues: CASSLEQFMNTEAFF.

This clone was observed a handful of times. The chain recombines TRBV4-2 with TRBJ2-7; weak D call: TRBD2 (5 bases). CDR3 length: 17 residues. Germline CDR1 reads LGHNA; CDR2 reads YNFKEQ. Between the trimmed V and J ends, which lost 0 bases and 4 bases, there was a span of 19 bases. CDR3 sequence: CASSQEGAGPSGYEQYF. Written as DNA, the CDR3 is TGTGCCAGCAGCCAAGAGGGCGCAGGCCCTTCGGGGTACGAGCAGTACTTC.

This sequence joins TRBV5-1 and TRBJ1-1; D ambiguous. The CDR3 extends over 14 amino acids. The ends were cut back, 4 bases at V and 1 base at J, with 11 bases in the middle. The germline gives CDR1 SGHRS, CDR2 YFSETQ. The CDR3 is CASSPGPENTEAFF. The CDR3 DNA sequence: TGCGCCAGCAGCCCAGGACCGGAGAACACTGAAGCTTTCTTT. Full variable domain (outside the CDR3, taken from reference TRBV5-1 and TRBJ1-1): KAGVTQTPRYLIKTRGQQVTLSCSPISGHRSVSWYQQTPGQGLQFLFEYFSETQRNKGNFPGRFSGRQFSNSRSEMNVSTLELGDSALYLCASSPGPENTEAFFGQGTRLTVV.

The chain joins TRBV4-2 to TRBJ2-1; D is perhaps TRBD1 (5 bases). Trimming pared 1 base from V and 5 bases from J, leaving 18 bases between. Germline loops: CDR1 LGHNA, CDR2 YNFKEQ. The CDR3 is 17 amino acids. The CDR3 here is CASSQGLDIRGNNEQFF. The CDR3 region has the DNA TGTGCCAGCAGCCAAGGCCTGGACATAAGGGGAAACAATGAGCAGTTCTTC.

This clone appeared a single time. The chain combines TRBV28 with TRBJ2-1; D unresolved. Trimming shortened V by 2 bases and J by 1 base, and 18 bases separated the two germline ends. Germline V gene lookup returns CDR1 MDHEN and CDR2 SYDVKM. This CDR3 has 18 amino acids. The CDR3 spells CASSLDLGLSRSYNEQFF. For the CDR3, the DNA is TGTGCCAGCAGTTTAGATTTGGGGTTGTCCCGTTCCTACAATGAGCAGTTCTTC.

V and J are TRBV7-2 and TRBJ1-1; D is perhaps TRBD1 (5 bases). Trimming removed 4 bases from V and 0 bases from J, with 9 bases in between. The CDR3 contains 14 residues. Per germline, CDR1 SGHTA and CDR2 FQGNSA. The CDR3 is CASSSSTVNTEAFF. The CDR3 coding sequence is TGTGCCAGCAGCTCCTCGACAGTGAACACTGAAGCTTTCTTT.

V gene TRBV7-9 combines with J gene TRBJ1-4; no clear D. CDR1 and CDR2 from the germline V gene are SEHNR and FQNEAQ (reference sequence). Trimming removed 1 base from V and 0 bases from J, with 9 bases in between. This CDR3 has 16 amino acids. This CDR3 is CASSLGVVATNEKLFF. In nucleotides, the CDR3 is TGTGCCAGCAGCTTAGGTGTGGTTGCAACTAATGAAAAACTGTTTTTT.